The 31 T cell receptor beta chains below all came from one sample that was sequenced in a study of T cells in Graves' hyperthyroidism and ophthalmopathy. Amplification of TCR beta CDR3 regions was performed using RNA transcripts as template. The primer set for the first-round RT-PCR of the TCR CDR3 was HTBI. TCRdb recomputed calls from the multiplex PCR reads with MiXCR, one row per CDR3 protein. The sample gives about half a million distinct CDR3 sequences, more than 15% of which show up once; approximately 32% is in the top ten. The sequenced sample consisted of blood. The receptors were gathered from a woman aged 25-40 years with Graves' ophthalmopathy.

The rearrangement joins TRBV6-1 to TRBJ1-5; D is possibly TRBD1 (5 bases). The CDR3 runs to 16 residues. Germline assignment: CDR1 MNHNS and CDR2 SASEGT. V lost 8 bases, J lost 0 bases, and 17 bases lay in between. The CDR3 DNA reads as TGTGCCAGCCGGTGCAGGGACCAATATAGCAATCAGCCCCAGCATTTT. It specifies CASRCRDQYSNQPQHF.

Regarding this clonotype: Possible read error: a much larger clone is one base away. J is TRBJ2-3 and V is TRBV13; D ambiguous. Germline CDR1 PRHDT, CDR2 FYEKMQ (reference sequence). The V end was cut by 4 bases, the J end by 0 bases, with 5 bases between. CDR3 size: 13 residues. Here the CDR3 DNA reads TGTGCCAGCAGCTACCCTAGCACAGATACGCAGTATTTT. Its translation is CASSYPSTDTQYF.

This clonotype has a count of ten or more. This sequence joins TRBV12-3 or TRBV12-4 and TRBJ2-1; 11 bases match TRBD2. V shed 4 bases and J 4 bases; nucleotides not matched to a gene: 15. CDR3 size: 19 residues. CDR3 residues: CASSSTGLAGPPFYNEQFF. The DNA for the CDR3 is TGTGCCAGCAGTTCAACCGGACTAGCGGGCCCCCCGTTTTACAATGAGCAGTTCTTC.

This clonotype was counted ten times or more. V is TRBV7-3 and J is TRBJ1-1; D perhaps matches TRBD1 (6 bases). The germline CDR1 and CDR2 sequences are SGHTA and FQGTGA. CDR3 length: 14 amino acids. Trimming took off 3 bases at V and 3 bases at J, with 11 bases between the two ends. CDR3 DNA sequence: TGTGCCAGCAGCTTGGGGGGCCTAGACACTGAAGCTTTCTTT. The encoded protein is CASSLGGLDTEAFF.

This clonotype was recorded at least ten times. CDR3 bases: TGCAGTGCTTTCACTAGCGGGAGGCCGAATGAGCAGTTCTTC. Its protein is CSAFTSGRPNEQFF. The rearrangement joins TRBV20-1 to TRBJ2-1; the match to TRBD2 covers 12 bases. In germline, CDR1 is DFQATT, CDR2 SNEGSKA (reference sequence). The CDR3 is 14 residues long. V gave up 5 bases and J gave up 7 bases; unmatched junction bases: 6.

This clonotype showed up many times. V usage is TRBV28 and J usage is TRBJ1-4; 7 bases fit TRBD1. Per the germline V gene, CDR1 is MDHEN and CDR2 is SYDVKM. Germline trimming cut 4 bases from V and 4 bases from J; bases unmatched to any gene: 3. This CDR3 comprises 14 residues. The CDR3 is CASSSGDSNEKLFF. The CDR3 DNA follows: TGTGCCAGCAGTTCAGGGGACAGTAATGAAAAACTGTTTTTT.

This clonotype was counted ten times or more. The chain combines TRBV20-1 with TRBJ2-4; D gene unclear. The CDR3 loop spans 13 amino acids. V was shortened by 6 bases and J by 0 bases, with 9 bases between the two germline ends. Germline assignment: CDR1 DFQATT and CDR2 SNEGSKA (reference sequence). Here the CDR3 reads CSALNLAKNIQYF. CDR3 sequence (DNA): TGCAGTGCCTTAAACCTAGCCAAAAACATTCAGTACTTC.

This clonotype was picked up many times. The chain recombines TRBV6-2 or TRBV6-3 with TRBJ2-7; tentatively, D is TRBD1 or TRBD2 (5 bases each). CDR1 is MNHEY, CDR2 SVGEGT, per germline. The CDR3 covers 16 residues. The germline V and J ends were trimmed by 7 bases and 0 bases, with 19 bases remaining between them. The CDR3 nucleotides are TGTGCCAGCACCGAAACCGGGACCCGACCCTCCTACGAGCAGTACTTC. Translation gives CASTETGTRPSYEQYF.

This clonotype was seen many times. V usage is TRBV5-1 and J usage is TRBJ2-1; D unclear. Per the germline V gene, CDR1 is SGHRS and CDR2 is YFSETQ. CDR3 length: 12 amino acids. With 4 bases removed from V and 4 bases from J, the gap between germline ends came to 6 bases. The CDR3 sequence: CASSTLYNEQFF. In DNA, the CDR3 is TGCGCCAGCAGCACCCTATACAATGAGCAGTTCTTC.

The chain recombines TRBV9 with TRBJ2-1; possible D gene TRBD1, 5 bases. Trimming shortened V by 0 bases and J by 3 bases, and 10 bases separated the two germline ends. The CDR3 contains 15 residues. Germline V gives CDR1 SGDLS, CDR2 YYNGEE. CDR3 nucleotides: TGTGCCAGCAGCGTAGCAGGGATCGGCTACAATGAGCAGTTCTTC. Protein product: CASSVAGIGYNEQFF.

This clonotype came up many times. This rearrangement joins TRBV7-2 to TRBJ2-3, with TRBD1 as a possible D gene (6 bases). The CDR3 is made up of 15 amino acids. The V gene lost 5 bases and the J gene lost 2 bases, with 14 bases spanning the gap. The germline gives CDR1 SGHTA, CDR2 FQGNSA. The CDR3 loop is CASSPGVGATDTQYF. CDR3 DNA sequence: TGTGCCAGCAGCCCAGGGGTCGGGGCCACAGATACGCAGTATTTT.

Comments on this clonotype: The conserved final phenylalanine or tryptophan is absent from the CDR3, which likely points to a read error. V and J are TRBV6-1 and TRBJ1-2, with D unresolved. This CDR3 is built from 11 residues. Trimming removed 2 bases at V and 6 bases at J, with 4 bases between. The germline CDR1 and CDR2 sequences are MNHNS and SASEGT. Here the CDR3 reads CASSESNGYTL. Here the CDR3 DNA reads TGTGCCAGCAGTGAATCTAATGGCTACACCCTC.

This clonotype was seen only a few times. The chain links TRBV7-9 to TRBJ1-2; D unresolved. Germline V gene data show CDR1 as SEHNR and CDR2 as FQNEAQ (reference sequence). The CDR3 has 11 amino acids. V gave up 3 bases and J gave up 11 bases, with 10 bases separating them. CDR3 protein: CASSFSLEYTF. CDR3 DNA sequence: TGTGCCAGCAGCTTCAGCCTTGAATACACCTTC.

The CDR3 bases are TGTGCCAGCAGTTACTCGAGGGGCACAGCCTACGAGCAGTACTTC. Translated: CASSYSRGTAYEQYF. V is TRBV6-5 and J is TRBJ2-7; either TRBD1 or TRBD2 may supply D (5 bases each). From germline, CDR1 is MNHEY and CDR2 SVGAGI. Between the trimmed V and J ends, which lost 0 bases and 2 bases, there was a span of 11 bases. There are 15 residues in the CDR3.

The rearrangement uses TRBV5-1 and TRBJ2-7, with D possibly TRBD2 on 6 matching bases. Germline loops: CDR1 SGHRS, CDR2 YFSETQ. The ends were cut back, 3 bases at V and 4 bases at J, with 17 bases in the middle. The CDR3 consists of 15 residues. The CDR3 sequence is CASSSRADRGYEQYF. The CDR3 DNA sequence: TGCGCCAGCAGCTCACGCGCCGATCGGGGGTACGAGCAGTACTTC.

The chain combines TRBV14 with TRBJ2-5; TRBD2 aligns across 8 bases. Germline CDR1 and CDR2: SGHDN and FVKESK. The CDR3 totals 18 residues. Trimming took 0 bases from V and 1 from J; bases not matched to a gene: 10. The CDR3: CASSQDTSGSWSQETQYF. As DNA, the CDR3 is TGTGCCAGCAGCCAAGATACGAGCGGGAGTTGGTCCCAAGAGACCCAGTACTTC.

CDR3 sequence reads: CASSSPRGGELYNEQFF. CDR3 nucleotide sequence: TGTGCCAGCAGCTCCCCTAGGGGCGGAGAACTCTACAATGAGCAGTTCTTC. The rearrangement joins TRBV7-3 to TRBJ2-1; D might be TRBD1 (5 bases). The CDR3 sequence is 17 residues long. Trimming removed 4 bases from V and 3 bases from J, with 19 bases in between. Per germline, CDR1 SGHTA and CDR2 FQGTGA.

Turning to this clonotype: A much larger clone differs from this one at a single base, so this may be a read error. The chain couples TRBV15 to TRBJ2-1; D ambiguous. This CDR3 is 15 amino acids long. CDR1 and CDR2 (germline): LNHNV, YYDKDF (reference sequence). Here the CDR3 reads CVTSRETLVWSEQFF. In DNA, the CDR3 is TGTGTCACCAGCAGAGAAACGCTTGTCTGGAGTGAGCAGTTCTTC.

This clonotype was detected only a few times. The chain has TRBV28 and TRBJ2-1; 14 bases agree with TRBD2. Germline loops: CDR1 MDHEN, CDR2 SYDVKM. The CDR3 runs 18 residues. V lost 5 bases and J lost 6; bases outside the gene matches: 12. CDR3 bases: TGTGCCAGCAGTACATACCTGACTAGCGGGAGGGACCTCAATGAGCAGTTCTTC. It specifies CASSTYLTSGRDLNEQFF.

This clonotype has just a few counts. The chain links TRBV7-6 to TRBJ2-7; D is uncertain. The CDR3 runs to 16 residues. The V gene's germline CDR1 is SGHVS and CDR2 FNYEAQ. The V gene lost 6 bases and the J gene lost 3 bases, with 21 bases spanning the gap. The CDR3 DNA sequence: TGTGCCAGCAGAACTACCAACAGACCCTTTTACTACGAGCAGTACTTC. Residues: CASRTTNRPFYYEQYF.

The chain employs TRBV30 and TRBJ2-4, with 11 nucleotides matching TRBD2. The CDR3 extends over 16 amino acids. The J segment lost 5 bases and the V segment lost 1 base, leaving 7 bases of the junction unmatched. Germline CDR1 is GTSNPN and CDR2 is SVGIG (reference sequence). The CDR3 spells CAWSARLAGFQNIQYF. The CDR3 bases are TGTGCCTGGAGTGCCCGACTAGCGGGATTTCAAAACATTCAGTACTTC.

This clonotype came up many times. The rearrangement links TRBV6-1 to TRBJ2-3, with TRBD2 identical over 12 bases. The CDR3 runs to 15 residues. CDR1 is MNHNS, CDR2 SASEGT, per germline. V lost 6 bases and J lost 6; bases outside the gene matches: 7. The CDR3 DNA is TGTGCCAGCAGATTCCTAGCGGGAGGGCCGGATACGCAGTATTTT. Protein sequence: CASRFLAGGPDTQYF.

The chain is built from TRBV9 and TRBJ2-7, with 13 positions matching TRBD2. Germline lookup yields CDR1 SGDLS and CDR2 YYNGEE. With 3 bases clipped from V and 2 bases from J, the junction kept 5 bases outside the gene matches. This CDR3 region has 16 residues. The CDR3 protein is CASSAGGLAGPYEQYF. The CDR3 DNA sequence: TGTGCCAGCAGCGCGGGGGGACTAGCGGGACCCTACGAGCAGTACTTC.

The sample holds a few counts of this clonotype. The chain uses TRBV6-1 and TRBJ1-1; a weak D match, TRBD1 (6 bases). There are 14 residues in the CDR3. Trimming shortened V by 7 bases and J by 1 base, and 13 bases separated the two germline ends. CDR1 is MNHNS and CDR2 is SASEGT in the germline V gene. The chain's CDR3 is CASTKNRENTEAFF. Written as DNA, the CDR3 is TGTGCCAGCACCAAGAACAGGGAGAACACTGAAGCTTTCTTT.

This clonotype was observed a few times. The chain recombines TRBV29-1 with TRBJ2-7, with D possibly being TRBD2 (8 bases). Germline CDR1 and CDR2: SQVTM and ANQGSEA. This CDR3 has 22 residues. V shed 0 bases and J shed 6 bases, with 39 bases lying between them. Written as DNA, the CDR3 is TGCAGCGTTGAAGATCTTTATGGGGAGGGGACAGCGGGAGAAATTTTGGCCGCCGAGCAGTACTTC. It specifies CSVEDLYGEGTAGEILAAEQYF.

This clonotype was seen just once. This may be a read error, as it is one base from a much larger clone. The V gene is TRBV6-5, the J gene TRBJ2-7, with 14 bases lining up with TRBD2. There are 17 residues in the CDR3. Germline CDR1 MNHEY, CDR2 SVGAGI. The ends lost 4 bases at V and 6 bases at J; junction bases unmatched: 11. The CDR3 DNA follows: TGTGCCAGCAGTTCAATTACCGGGACTAGCGGGAGCATCGAGCAGTACTTC. Translated, it gives CASSSITGTSGSIEQYF.

This clonotype was counted between two and nine times. V and J are TRBV18 and TRBJ2-2; 10 nucleotides align to TRBD1. CDR1 is KGHSH, CDR2 LQKENI, per germline. The CDR3 has 16 residues. Unmatched junction bases numbered 5, after V lost 3 bases and J lost 4 bases. The chain's CDR3 is CASSPSRDRGTGELFF. The CDR3 DNA reads as TGTGCCAGCTCACCCTCTCGGGACAGGGGCACCGGGGAGCTGTTTTTT.

In its sample, this clonotype was seen many times. The rearrangement links TRBV28 to TRBJ2-7, with TRBD2 identical over 9 bases. Germline CDR1 MDHEN, CDR2 SYDVKM. V gave up 6 bases and J gave up 4 bases; unmatched junction bases: 7. The CDR3 extends over 14 amino acids. Here the CDR3 reads CASRLSGSGYEQYF. DNA of the CDR3: TGTGCCAGCAGACTTAGCGGGAGCGGGTACGAGCAGTACTTC.

This clonotype was counted at least ten times. The rearrangement uses TRBV30 and TRBJ2-3; D gene uncertain. Looked up from germline, CDR1 is GTSNPN and CDR2 is SVGIG (reference sequence). Trimming took off 5 bases at V and 6 bases at J, with 9 bases between the two ends. This CDR3 comprises 11 residues. CDR3 in amino acids: CAWRHADTQYF. CDR3 coding DNA: TGTGCCTGGCGCCACGCGGATACGCAGTATTTT. The entire variable domain, with the rest obtained from reference TRBV30 and TRBJ2-3, is as follows: SQTIHQWPATLVQPVGSPLSLECTVEGTSNPNLYWYRQAAGRGLQLLFYSVGIGQISSEVPQNLSASRPQDRQFILSSKKLLLSDSGFYLCAWRHADTQYFGPGTRLTVL.

There are many counts of this clonotype. The J gene is TRBJ2-1, the V gene TRBV7-9; D might be TRBD2 (6 bases). V gave up 1 base and J gave up 5 bases, with 12 bases separating them. The CDR3 is 15 residues long. In germline, CDR1 is SEHNR, CDR2 FQNEAQ (reference sequence). The CDR3 DNA reads TGTGCCAGCAGCTTAGGTCCTAGCGCCAACAATGAGCAGTTCTTC. It translates to CASSLGPSANNEQFF. The full variable domain, rest sourced from reference TRBV7-9 and TRBJ2-1, is DTGVSQNPRHKITKRGQNVTFRCDPISEHNRLYWYRQTLGQGPEFLTYFQNEAQLEKSRLLSDRFSAERPKGSFSTLEIQRTEQGDSAMYLCASSLGPSANNEQFFGPGTRLTVL.

This clonotype was recorded at least ten times. The chain has TRBV5-1 and TRBJ2-1, with 8 bases identical to TRBD2. V shed 3 bases, J shed 4 bases, and the junction held 6 bases outside the gene matches. In germline, CDR1 is SGHRS, CDR2 YFSETQ. This CDR3 contains 15 residues. The CDR3 loop reads CASSSGVAGYNEQFF. The CDR3 nucleotides read TGCGCCAGCAGCTCCGGTGTAGCGGGGTACAATGAGCAGTTCTTC.